The 9 T cell receptor beta chains below all came from one sample that was sequenced in a study of cytomegalovirus exposure and HLA in healthy donors. The PCR was carried out with 60 Vbeta primers and 13 Jbeta primers. This table comes from immunoSEQ multiplex PCR, and its TCRdb copy is limited to in-frame clones, with some not included. The table includes some 140,000 clones, about 80% detected once. The sequencing input was PBMCs. The receptor source for this set is a male donor in good health and CMV-seropositive.

J is TRBJ1-1 and V is TRBV5-5; TRBD1 is a possible D gene (5 bases). The V gene's germline CDR1 is SGHKS and CDR2 YYEKEE (reference sequence). Trimming removed 4 bases at V and 4 bases at J, with 14 bases between. The CDR3 sequence is 14 residues long. The DNA for the CDR3 is TGTGCCAGCAGCGCGAATCAGGGTCCCACTGAAGCTTTCTTT. Its protein product is CASSANQGPTEAFF.

The chain is built from TRBV11-2 and TRBJ2-1; D might be TRBD1 (6 bases). CDR3 length equals 15 residues. Looked up from germline, CDR1 is SGHAT and CDR2 is FQNNGV. Between the trimmed V and J ends, which lost 3 bases and 0 bases, there was a span of 9 bases. As DNA, the CDR3 is TGTGCCAGCAGCTTGGGGGCCCGCTCCTACAATGAGCAGTTCTTC. This sequence encodes CASSLGARSYNEQFF.

This clone has a handful of counts. V and J are TRBV6-5 and TRBJ2-7; 9 positions match TRBD1. This CDR3 is 15 amino acids long. J lost 3 bases, V lost 0 bases, and 3 bases had no gene match. The germline CDR1 and CDR2 sequences are MNHEY and SVGAGI. In nucleotides, the CDR3 is TGTGCCAGCAGTTACTCCCGACAGGGGGACTACGAGCAGTACTTC. Translating gives CASSYSRQGDYEQYF.

The chain links TRBV5-1 to TRBJ2-7; D possibly corresponds to TRBD2 (5 bases). The germline CDR1 and CDR2 sequences are SGHRS and YFSETQ. V was clipped by 0 bases and J by 2 bases, with 12 bases between them. The CDR3 has 15 amino acids. The CDR3 loop is CASSLVADGTYEQYF. For the CDR3, the DNA is TGCGCCAGCAGCTTGGTAGCCGACGGGACCTACGAGCAGTACTTC.

This chain connects TRBV10-3 to TRBJ1-3; 7 bases fit TRBD1. CDR3 length: 15 amino acids. Looked up from germline, CDR1 is ENHRY and CDR2 is SYGVKD. V lost 7 bases, J lost 7 bases, and 13 bases stayed unmatched. CDR3 residues: CAIKYDTGAANTIYF. The CDR3 bases are TGTGCCATCAAGTACGACACAGGGGCAGCGAACACCATATATTTT.

The chain couples TRBV10-3 to TRBJ2-5, with D possibly TRBD1 on 6 matching bases. CDR3 length equals 16 residues. Trimming took off 2 bases at V and 1 base at J, with 14 bases between the two ends. The germline V gene has CDR1 ENHRY and CDR2 SYGVKD. The CDR3 DNA is TGTGCCATCAGTGAGCCCAACAGGGCCGGCCAAGAGACCCAGTACTTC. Translated, it gives CAISEPNRAGQETQYF.

The V gene is TRBV21-1, the J gene TRBJ1-1; TRBD1, as called in the table, went unchecked against the DNA. TRBV21-1 is described as a pseudogene. The CDR3 sequence is 18 residues long. In DNA form, the CDR3 reads TGTGCCAGCAGCAAATTTAGGGTGAGGACAGGGCCGGTCACTGAAGCTTTCTTT. It codes for CASSKFRVRTGPVTEAFF.

This clone was counted only a few times. The rearrangement uses TRBV5-8 and TRBJ2-5; 11 bases line up with TRBD1. This CDR3 is built from 15 residues. The junction had 4 bases not matched to a gene; V was cut back by 4 bases and J by 2 bases. From germline, CDR1 is SGHTS and CDR2 YDEGEE. CDR3 amino acids: CASSLGTGGQETQYF. The CDR3 DNA sequence: TGTGCCAGCAGCCTGGGGACAGGGGGTCAAGAGACCCAGTACTTC.

V usage is TRBV7-2 and J usage is TRBJ2-5; 10 nucleotides agree with TRBD2. CDR1 is SGHTA, CDR2 FQGNSA, per germline. The CDR3 runs 15 residues. The trim removed 6 bases at V and 4 bases at J, leaving 8 bases unmatched. The CDR3 reads CASSFPTSGVETQYF. CDR3 DNA: TGTGCCAGCAGTTTTCCCACTAGCGGGGTAGAGACCCAGTACTTC.